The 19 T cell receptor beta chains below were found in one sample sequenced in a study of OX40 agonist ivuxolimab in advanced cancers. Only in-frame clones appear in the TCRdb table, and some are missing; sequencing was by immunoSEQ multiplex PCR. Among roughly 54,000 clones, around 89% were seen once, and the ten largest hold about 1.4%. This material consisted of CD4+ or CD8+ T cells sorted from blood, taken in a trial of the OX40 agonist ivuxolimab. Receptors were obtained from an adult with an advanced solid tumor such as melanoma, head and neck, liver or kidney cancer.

CDR3 loop: CSVSPSGYTDTQYF. The CDR3 region has the DNA TGCAGCGTTTCTCCTAGCGGTTACACAGATACGCAGTATTTT. The V gene is TRBV29-1, the J gene TRBJ2-3; TRBD2 agrees at 7 bases. This CDR3 has 14 amino acids. Germline CDR1 SQVTM, CDR2 ANQGSEA. V shed 5 bases and J 2 bases; nucleotides not matched to a gene: 7.

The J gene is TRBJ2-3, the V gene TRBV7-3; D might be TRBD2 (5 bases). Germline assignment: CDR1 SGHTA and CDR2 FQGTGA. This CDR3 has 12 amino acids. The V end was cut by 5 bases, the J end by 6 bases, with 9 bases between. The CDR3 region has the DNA TGTGCCAGCAGCCCTGGCGGGGATACGCAGTATTTT. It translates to CASSPGGDTQYF.

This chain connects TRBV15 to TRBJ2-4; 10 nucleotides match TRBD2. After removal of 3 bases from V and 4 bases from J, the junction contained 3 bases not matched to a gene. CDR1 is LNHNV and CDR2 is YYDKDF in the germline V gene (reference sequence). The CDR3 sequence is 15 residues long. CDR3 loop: CATSRKREGKNIQYF. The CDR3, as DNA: TGTGCCACCAGCAGGAAGCGGGAGGGGAAAAACATTCAGTACTTC.

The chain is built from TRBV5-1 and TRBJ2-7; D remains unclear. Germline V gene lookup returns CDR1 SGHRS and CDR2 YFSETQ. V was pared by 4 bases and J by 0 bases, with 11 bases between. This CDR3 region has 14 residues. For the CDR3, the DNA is TGCGCCAGCAGCATCCGACAAACCTCCTACGAGCAGTACTTC. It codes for CASSIRQTSYEQYF.

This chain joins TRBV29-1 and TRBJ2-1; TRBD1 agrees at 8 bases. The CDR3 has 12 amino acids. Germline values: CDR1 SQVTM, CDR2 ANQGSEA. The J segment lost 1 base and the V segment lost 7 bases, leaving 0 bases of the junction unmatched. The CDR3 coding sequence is TGCAGCGGACAGGGGTCCTACAATGAGCAGTTCTTC. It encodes CSGQGSYNEQFF.

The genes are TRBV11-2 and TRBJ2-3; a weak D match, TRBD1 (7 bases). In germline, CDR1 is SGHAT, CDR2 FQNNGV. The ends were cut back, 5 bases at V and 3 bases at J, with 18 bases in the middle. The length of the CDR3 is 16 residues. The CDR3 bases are TGTGCCAGCAGCCCCGAGGCCCCAGGGGGGACAGATACGCAGTATTTT. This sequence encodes CASSPEAPGGTDTQYF.

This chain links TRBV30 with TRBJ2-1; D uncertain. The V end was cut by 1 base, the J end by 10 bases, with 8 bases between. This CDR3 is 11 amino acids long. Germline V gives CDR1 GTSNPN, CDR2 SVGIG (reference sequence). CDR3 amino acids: CAWSGGPEQFF. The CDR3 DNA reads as TGTGCCTGGAGTGGAGGACCCGAGCAGTTCTTC.

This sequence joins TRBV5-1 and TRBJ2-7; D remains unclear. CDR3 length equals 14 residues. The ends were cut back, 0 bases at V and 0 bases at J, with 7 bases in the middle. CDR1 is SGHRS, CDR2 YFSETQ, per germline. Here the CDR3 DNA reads TGCGCCAGCAGCTTGGGTTGGGGCTCCTACGAGCAGTACTTC. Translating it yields CASSLGWGSYEQYF.

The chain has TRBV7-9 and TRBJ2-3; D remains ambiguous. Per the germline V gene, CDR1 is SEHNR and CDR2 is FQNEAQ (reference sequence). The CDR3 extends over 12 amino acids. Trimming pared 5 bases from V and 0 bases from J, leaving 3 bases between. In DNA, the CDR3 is TGTGCCAGCAGCCCAAGCACAGATACGCAGTATTTT. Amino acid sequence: CASSPSTDTQYF. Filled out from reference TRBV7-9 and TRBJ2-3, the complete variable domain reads DTGVSQNPRHKITKRGQNVTFRCDPISEHNRLYWYRQTLGQGPEFLTYFQNEAQLEKSRLLSDRFSAERPKGSFSTLEIQRTEQGDSAMYLCASSPSTDTQYFGPGTRLTVL.

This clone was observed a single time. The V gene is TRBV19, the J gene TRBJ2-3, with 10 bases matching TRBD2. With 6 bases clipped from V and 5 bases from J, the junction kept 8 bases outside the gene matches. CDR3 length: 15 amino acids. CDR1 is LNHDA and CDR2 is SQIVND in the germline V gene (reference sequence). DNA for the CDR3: TGTGCCAGTAGCAGTAGCGGGGGGATGGGAGATACGCAGTATTTT. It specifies CASSSSGGMGDTQYF.

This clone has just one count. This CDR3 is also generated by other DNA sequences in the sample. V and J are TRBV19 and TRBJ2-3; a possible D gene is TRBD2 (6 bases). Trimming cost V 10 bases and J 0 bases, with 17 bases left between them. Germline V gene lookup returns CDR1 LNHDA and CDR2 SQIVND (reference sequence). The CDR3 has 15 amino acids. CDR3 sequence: CATVEAGRSTDTQYF. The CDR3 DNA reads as TGTGCCACCGTGGAGGCGGGGCGTAGCACAGATACGCAGTATTTT.

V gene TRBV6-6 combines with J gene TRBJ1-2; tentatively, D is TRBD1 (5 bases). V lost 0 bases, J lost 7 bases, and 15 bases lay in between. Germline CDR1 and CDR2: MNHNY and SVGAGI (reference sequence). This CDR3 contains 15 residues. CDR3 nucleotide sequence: TGTGCCAGCAGTTACTCAGGCAGGGAAGGGACTGGCTACACCTTC. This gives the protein CASSYSGREGTGYTF.

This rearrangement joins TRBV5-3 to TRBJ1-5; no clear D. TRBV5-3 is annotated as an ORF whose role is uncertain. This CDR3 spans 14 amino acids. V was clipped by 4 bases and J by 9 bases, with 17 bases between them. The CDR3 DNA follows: TGTGCCAGAAGCAAAACACGTGGGGAGACGCCCCAGCATTTT. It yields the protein CARSKTRGETPQHF.

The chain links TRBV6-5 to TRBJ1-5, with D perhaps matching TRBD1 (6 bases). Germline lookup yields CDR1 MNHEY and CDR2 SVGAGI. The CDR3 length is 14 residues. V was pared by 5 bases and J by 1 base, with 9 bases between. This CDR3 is CASSRTASNQPQHF. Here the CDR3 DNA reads TGTGCCAGCAGTAGGACAGCGAGCAATCAGCCCCAGCATTTT.

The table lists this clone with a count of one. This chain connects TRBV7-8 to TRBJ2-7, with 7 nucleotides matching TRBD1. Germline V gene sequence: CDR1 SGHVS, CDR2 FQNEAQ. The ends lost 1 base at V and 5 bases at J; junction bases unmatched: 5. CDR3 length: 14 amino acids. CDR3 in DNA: TGTGCCAGCAGCTTAGTCACAGGGGTCCACGAGCAGTACTTC. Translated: CASSLVTGVHEQYF.

For the CDR3, the DNA is TGTGCCAGCAGTCCCGGGTTCGACTATGGCTACACCTTC. This sequence encodes CASSPGFDYGYTF. The gene calls are TRBV2 and TRBJ1-2, with D unclear. The CDR3 spans 13 residues. The V gene's germline CDR1 is SNHLY and CDR2 FYNNEI. Trimming stripped 5 bases from V and 3 bases from J, with 10 bases between.

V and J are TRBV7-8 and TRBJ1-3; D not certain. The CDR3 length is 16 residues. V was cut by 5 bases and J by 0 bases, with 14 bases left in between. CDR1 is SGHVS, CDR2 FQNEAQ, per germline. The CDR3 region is CASSPPRRISGNTIYF. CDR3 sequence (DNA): TGTGCCAGCAGCCCTCCACGGAGGATCTCTGGAAACACCATATATTTT.

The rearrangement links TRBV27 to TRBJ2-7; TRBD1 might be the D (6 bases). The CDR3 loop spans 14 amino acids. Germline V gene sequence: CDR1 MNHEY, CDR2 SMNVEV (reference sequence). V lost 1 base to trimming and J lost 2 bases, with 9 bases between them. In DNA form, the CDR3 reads TGTGCCAGCAGTTTATATCAGGGGCCCTACGAGCAGTACTTC. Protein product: CASSLYQGPYEQYF.

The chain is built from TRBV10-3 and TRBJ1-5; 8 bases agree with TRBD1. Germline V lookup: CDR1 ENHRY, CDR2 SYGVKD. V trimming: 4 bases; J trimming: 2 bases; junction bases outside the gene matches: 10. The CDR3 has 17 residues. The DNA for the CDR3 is TGTGCCATCAGTGGGGGAGACAGGGGAAGGGGCAATCAGCCCCAGCATTTT. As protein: CAISGGDRGRGNQPQHF.